These T cell receptor beta chains were read from a single sample in a study of blood T cell repertoires in COVID-19. Clones were read by immunoSEQ multiplex PCR, and TCRdb kept only the in-frame ones, dropping some. The sample records some 94,000 clones, about four fifths being singletons. What was sequenced was peripheral blood. Receptors originate from a man between 65 and 79 years old with active or convalescent COVID-19. The conserved cysteine and the conserved F or W are not part of the CDR3 here.

>TRBV3-1/TRBV3-2|TRBJ1-6
ASSQAGISSPLH
>TRBV5-4|TRBJ2-3
ASSWGQGTDTQY
>TRBV5-1|TRBJ1-1
ASSLELAGNTEAF
>TRBV19|TRBJ2-3
ASSIGGGRADTQY
>TRBV6-6|TRBJ1-5
ASSYWTGGNNQPQH
>TRBV20-1|TRBJ2-3
SASPPLAGGWGDTQY
>TRBV27|TRBJ1-5
ASSLGRGGQPQH
>TRBV18|TRBJ2-7
ASSPRAFRDTYEQY
>TRBV18|TRBJ2-5
ASSRGTGEETQY
>TRBV7-2|TRBJ2-2
ASTGTSLGTGELF
>TRBV7-2|TRBJ2-2
ASSLASPREGTGELF
>TRBV5-1|TRBJ2-7
ASSLGGVGAYEQY
>TRBV2|TRBJ1-3
ASSDRGRGNTIY
>TRBV7-2|TRBJ2-1
ASAKLTSYNEQF
>TRBV3-1/TRBV3-2|TRBJ1-1
ASSRQGAAEAF
>TRBV6-6|TRBJ2-7
ASSYLQGTTYEQY
>TRBV2|TRBJ2-5
ASSEGGGGTQY
>TRBV5-1|TRBJ2-2
ASTNSGGFGELF
>TRBV18|TRBJ1-2
ASSPNHRDYGYT
>TRBV9|TRBJ2-7
ASSVSPGTSYEQY
>TRBV6-5|TRBJ2-7
ASSSTGEGYEQY
>TRBV2|TRBJ1-5
ASSEVTPGGNQPQH
>TRBV12-3/TRBV12-4|TRBJ1-5
ASKAGLNQPQH
>TRBV14|TRBJ1-2
ASSQDTRGHANYGYT
>TRBV7-2|TRBJ2-7
ASGKTGASYEQY
>TRBV6-6|TRBJ2-7
ASSPLGGDKGEQY
>TRBV19|TRBJ1-5
ASSTHLGNQPQH
>TRBV5-1|TRBJ2-6
ASSPLTAFSGANVLT
>TRBV5-4|TRBJ2-2
ASSLPGAGSNTGELF
>TRBV30|TRBJ2-5
AWGGQGETQY
>TRBV28|TRBJ1-6
ASSSQGTILH
>TRBV7-8|TRBJ1-3
ASSLAEPGSGNTIY
>TRBV6-5|TRBJ2-1
ASSSPASGFYNEQF
>TRBV7-9|TRBJ2-2
ASALLGAGTGELF
>TRBV5-6|TRBJ2-3
ASSLGGTGYTDTQY
>TRBV7-3|TRBJ2-2
ASSFGAGDITGELF
>TRBV5-1|TRBJ2-3
ASSFGGGGTRTDTQY
>TRBV7-8|TRBJ1-1
ASSLGRENTEAF
>TRBV5-4|TRBJ2-7
ASSADISKKKQY
>TRBV7-3|TRBJ2-7
ASSLGRGNGYEQY
>TRBV5-4|TRBJ1-6
ASSLDNLGPNLNSPLH
>TRBV27|TRBJ2-5
ASSLGGEETQY
>TRBV13|TRBJ1-1
ASSAGGTEAF
>TRBV14|TRBJ2-3
ASSQGGVGHDTQY
>TRBV27|TRBJ1-2
ASSPRTPYGYT
>TRBV25-1|TRBJ2-3
ASSDDRGRTDTQY